In this sample, the clone carrying this TCR beta chain turned up a few times. Its cognate antigen is unknown. Per germline, CDR1 MGHRA and CDR2 YSYEKL. V shed 0 bases and J shed 10 bases, with 8 bases lying between them. CDR3 length: 12 amino acids. Clones were sequenced by immunoSEQ multiplex PCR, and TCRdb holds only the in-frame ones, with some missing. The sample has about 81,000 clones; around 77% are singletons. The entry originates in a study of vaccination effects on CD4 cells after COVID-19. ViraFEST used viral peptide pools to expand antigen-specific CD4+ T cells before sequencing. Following a 10-day culture, CD4+ T cells were purified. All participants had two doses of either the BNT162b2 or mRNA-1273 vaccine.

The chain carries TRBV4-1 and TRBJ2-3; D is uncertain. The sequencing used CD4+ T cells from PBMCs cultured with HCoV-OC43 spike peptides, collected after COVID-19 vaccination. Stated subset: HCoV-OC43 spike overlapping peptide pool stimulation. This clonotype originated in a human donor who received a COVID-19 vaccine. The CDR3 reads CASSQDWLSQYF. CDR3 coding DNA: TGCGCCAGCAGCCAAGATTGGTTGTCGCAGTATTTT.